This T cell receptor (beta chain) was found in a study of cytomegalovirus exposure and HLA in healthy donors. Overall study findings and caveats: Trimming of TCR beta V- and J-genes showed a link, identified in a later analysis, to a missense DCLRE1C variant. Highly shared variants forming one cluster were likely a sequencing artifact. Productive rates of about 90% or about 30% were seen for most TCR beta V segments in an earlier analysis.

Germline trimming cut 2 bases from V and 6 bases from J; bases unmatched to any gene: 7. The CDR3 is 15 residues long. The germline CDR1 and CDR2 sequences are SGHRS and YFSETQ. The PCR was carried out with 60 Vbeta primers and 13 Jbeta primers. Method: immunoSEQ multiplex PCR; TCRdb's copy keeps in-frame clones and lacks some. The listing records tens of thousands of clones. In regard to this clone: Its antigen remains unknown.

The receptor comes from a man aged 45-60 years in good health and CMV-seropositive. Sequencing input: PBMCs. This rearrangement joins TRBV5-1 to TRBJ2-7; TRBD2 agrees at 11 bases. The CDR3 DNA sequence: TGCGCCAGCAGCTTTAGCGGGAGGGCCCAGGGCGAGCAGTACTTC. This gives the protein CASSFSGRAQGEQYF.